These 9 T cell receptor beta chains share one sample of origin, sequenced in a study of human T cells and chemical hapten exposure. TCRdb processed the RACE reads anew with MiXCR; each CDR3 protein has one entry. The profile shows under 130,000 distinct CDR3 sequences, less than 35% of them singletons. Time point indicated: patch test 3, about 24 weeks after DPC sensitization. Regarding treatment: therapeutic diphenylcyclopropenone sensitization with weekly scalp DPC. The sequencing here drew on whole blood, taken in connection with sensitization to the hapten diphenylcyclopropenone (DPC). The receptor source for this set is a man in his forties or fifties with alopecia areata. Some clones in this sample may be carry-over from other donors' samples.

CDR3 sequence reads: CASGGTGLLTEAFF. The CDR3 coding sequence is TGTGCTAGTGGCGGGACAGGGCTTCTTACTGAAGCTTTCTTT. V and J are TRBV12-5 and TRBJ1-1; TRBD1 agrees at 9 bases. J gave up 5 bases and V 6 bases, and 7 bases lay outside the gene matches. The CDR3 is 14 residues long. The germline V gene encodes CDR1 LGHNT and CDR2 FRNRAP. The variable domain in full, completed from reference TRBV12-5 and TRBJ1-1, reads DARVTQTPRHKVTEMGQEVTMRCQPILGHNTVFWYRQTMMQGLELLAYFRNRAPLDDSGMPKDRFSAEMPDATLATLKIQPSEPRDSAVYFCASGGTGLLTEAFFGQGTRLTVV.

This chain's CDR3 is CASSQDYTGASTDTQYF. CDR3 DNA sequence: TGTGCCAGCAGCCAAGATTATACTGGGGCAAGCACAGATACGCAGTATTTT. This rearrangement joins TRBV4-2 to TRBJ2-3; TRBD1 might be the D (5 bases). The CDR3 covers 17 residues. Germline V gene data show CDR1 as LGHNA and CDR2 as YNFKEQ. Trimming removed 0 bases at V and 0 bases at J, with 13 bases between.

The chain carries TRBV10-2 and TRBJ2-1; D is possibly TRBD2 (6 bases). The germline V gene has CDR1 WSHSY and CDR2 SAAADI. The CDR3 consists of 17 residues. Trimming left V 3 bases short and J 8 bases short, with 23 bases between. The CDR3 reads CASSDAVETQGGDEQFF. The CDR3 bases are TGCGCCAGCAGTGACGCGGTCGAGACCCAGGGAGGCGATGAGCAGTTCTTC.

This clonotype was counted once. The chain combines TRBV6-2 or TRBV6-3 with TRBJ2-1; TRBD2 aligns across 10 bases. Germline V gene data show CDR1 as MNHEY and CDR2 as SVGEGT. CDR3 length equals 16 residues. The V gene end was trimmed by 6 bases and the J gene end by 14 bases; junction bases not matched to a gene: 19. DNA of the CDR3: TGTGCCAGCAGCCTTCGCCACCGACTAGCGGGTTCAACGGAGTTCTTC. As protein: CASSLRHRLAGSTEFF.

The chain couples TRBV3-1 to TRBJ2-7; possible D gene TRBD1, 6 bases. The CDR3 extends over 20 amino acids. The V gene lost 5 bases and the J gene lost 6 bases, with 35 bases spanning the gap. CDR1 and CDR2 (germline): LGHDT, YNNKEL (reference sequence). The CDR3 region is CASSGSGSRGSRMPRIEQYV. The CDR3 nucleotides read TGTGCCAGCAGCGGATCAGGGTCGAGGGGGAGCCGAATGCCCAGGATCGAGCAGTACGTC.

This chain connects TRBV29-1 to TRBJ2-7, with 13 bases matching TRBD2. Trimming cost V 5 bases and J 4 bases; bases outside gene matches: 2. In germline, CDR1 is SQVTM, CDR2 ANQGSEA. The CDR3 length is 13 residues. DNA for the CDR3: TGCAGCGTTCGGACTAGCGGGAGATACGAGCAGTACTTC. The encoded protein is CSVRTSGRYEQYF.

The chain combines TRBV30 with TRBJ2-1; no firm D call. Trimming left V 0 bases short and J 0 bases short, with 15 bases between. Germline V gene lookup returns CDR1 GTSNPN and CDR2 SVGIG (reference sequence). This CDR3 is built from 17 residues. The CDR3, as DNA: TGTGCCTGGAGTGTTTGGATGGCGTCTAGCTCCTACAATGAGCAGTTCTTC. Translation: CAWSVWMASSSYNEQFF.

The gene calls are TRBV20-1 and TRBJ2-7; D remains unclear. CDR1 is DFQATT, CDR2 SNEGSKA, per germline (reference sequence). V gave up 6 bases and J gave up 1 base, with 13 bases separating them. This CDR3 spans 13 amino acids. CDR3 in amino acids: CSAPLMVSYEQYF. CDR3 sequence (DNA): TGCAGTGCACCACTCATGGTGTCCTACGAGCAGTACTTC.

This sequence joins TRBV28 and TRBJ1-5, with 8 bases matching TRBD1. The junction had 3 bases not matched to a gene; V was cut back by 6 bases and J by 5 bases. Germline V gives CDR1 MDHEN, CDR2 SYDVKM. The CDR3 is made up of 13 amino acids. The CDR3 reads CASRTGADQPQHF. CDR3 in DNA: TGTGCCAGCAGGACAGGGGCTGATCAGCCCCAGCATTTT.